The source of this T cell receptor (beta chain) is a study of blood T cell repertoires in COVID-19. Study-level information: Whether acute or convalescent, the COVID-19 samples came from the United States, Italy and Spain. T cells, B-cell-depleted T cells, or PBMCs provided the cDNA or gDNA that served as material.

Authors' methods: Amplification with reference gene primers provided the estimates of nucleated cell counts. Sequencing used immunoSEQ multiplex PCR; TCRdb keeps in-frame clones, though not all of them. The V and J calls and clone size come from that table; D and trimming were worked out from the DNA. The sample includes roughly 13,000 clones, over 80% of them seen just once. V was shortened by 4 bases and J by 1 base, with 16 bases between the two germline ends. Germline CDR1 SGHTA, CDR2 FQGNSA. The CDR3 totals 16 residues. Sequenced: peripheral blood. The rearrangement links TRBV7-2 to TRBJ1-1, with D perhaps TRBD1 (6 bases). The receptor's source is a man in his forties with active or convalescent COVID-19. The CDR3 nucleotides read TGTGCCAGCAGCTCCCAAAGGGGGGAGGGGAACACTGAAGCTTTCTTT. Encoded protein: CASSSQRGEGNTEAFF.